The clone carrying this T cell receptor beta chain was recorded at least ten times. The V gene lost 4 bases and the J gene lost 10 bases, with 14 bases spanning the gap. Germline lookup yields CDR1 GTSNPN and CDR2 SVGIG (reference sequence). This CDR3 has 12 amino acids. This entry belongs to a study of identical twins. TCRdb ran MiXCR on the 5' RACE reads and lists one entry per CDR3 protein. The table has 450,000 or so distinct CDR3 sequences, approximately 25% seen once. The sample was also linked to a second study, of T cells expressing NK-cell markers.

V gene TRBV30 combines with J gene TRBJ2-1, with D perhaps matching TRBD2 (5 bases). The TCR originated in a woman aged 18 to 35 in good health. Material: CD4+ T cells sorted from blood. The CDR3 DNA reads TGTGCCTGGACGCCGGGGTGGCGGGAGCAGTTCTTC. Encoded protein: CAWTPGWREQFF.